This TCR beta chain was sequenced in a study of STAT5B mutations in CD4+ large granular lymphocyte leukemia. The CDR3 length is 15 residues. V shed 0 bases and J shed 3 bases, with 10 bases lying between them. Germline V gives CDR1 SGDLS, CDR2 YYNGEE. Measured with immunoSEQ multiplex PCR; TCRdb has only the in-frame clones, and not every one. The sample includes roughly 2,200 clones, roughly 71% seen only once; the top ten take 1.5% to 2%. The V gene is TRBV9, the J gene TRBJ2-1, with TRBD1 as a possible D gene (5 bases). The sequence was collected from a woman between 65 and 79 years old with CD4+ T-cell large granular lymphocyte leukemia. The sequenced sample consisted of PBMCs. DNA for the CDR3: TGTGCCAGCAGCGTAGCGGCAGGGAACTACAATGAGCAGTTCTTC. It translates to CASSVAAGNYNEQFF. The whole variable domain, remainder taken from reference TRBV9 and TRBJ2-1, is DSGVTQTPKHLITATGQRVTLRCSPRSGDLSVYWYQQSLDQGLQFLIQYYNGEERAKGNILERFSAQQFPDLHSELNLSSLELGDSALYFCASSVAAGNYNEQFFGPGTRLTVL.